Listed below are T cell receptor beta chains from one sample, sequenced in a study of cytomegalovirus exposure and HLA in healthy donors. Data came from immunoSEQ multiplex PCR; TCRdb stores just in-frame clones and leaves some out. Among 150,000 to 200,000 clones, 70% to 80% were seen once, and the ten largest hold around a tenth. The sample taken for sequencing was PBMCs. The receptors here all came from a man younger than 35 in good health and CMV-seropositive. The CDR3 runs from the conserved cysteine through the conserved F or W. The order of the fields is V gene, J gene, CDR3 protein.

v_call: TRBV5-4; j_call: TRBJ2-2; cdr3_aa: CASSLATSATGELFF
v_call: TRBV29-1; j_call: TRBJ2-1; cdr3_aa: CSVDQSRGSNEQFF
v_call: TRBV30; j_call: TRBJ1-2; cdr3_aa: CAWGGGGHYGYTF
v_call: TRBV5-1; j_call: TRBJ2-1; cdr3_aa: CASSQDSSYNEQFF
v_call: TRBV27; j_call: TRBJ1-4; cdr3_aa: CASSLSSAGFEKLFF
v_call: TRBV7-9; j_call: TRBJ2-7; cdr3_aa: CASSLSQGLNYEQYF
v_call: TRBV27; j_call: TRBJ1-5; cdr3_aa: CASSGGSGQGHQPQHF
v_call: TRBV5-4; j_call: TRBJ2-7; cdr3_aa: CASSFHPTPRTAYEQYF
v_call: TRBV18; j_call: TRBJ2-2; cdr3_aa: CASSPLLGTSGTGELFF
v_call: TRBV7-9; j_call: TRBJ2-3; cdr3_aa: CSSSLVISDDTDTQYF
v_call: TRBV2; j_call: TRBJ1-6; cdr3_aa: CASSEGTDLNSPLHF
v_call: TRBV29-1; j_call: TRBJ2-1; cdr3_aa: CSVEDGTGDGEQFF
v_call: TRBV10-3; j_call: TRBJ2-2; cdr3_aa: CAISAGQGLTGELFF
v_call: TRBV7-9; j_call: TRBJ2-5; cdr3_aa: CASSLTGKTETQYF
v_call: TRBV10-3; j_call: TRBJ2-1; cdr3_aa: CAIRGGGSNNEQFF
v_call: TRBV5-1; j_call: -; cdr3_aa: CASSFFPGTGVAEQYF